The present entry profiles one T cell receptor beta chain with its context. No antigen is known for it. Researchers built TCR beta cDNA using 5'RACE template switching with UMIs. TCRdb reprocessed the 5' RACE reads, keeping one entry per CDR3 protein, no DNA. Its listing shows 550,000 to 600,000 distinct CDR3 sequences. These data belong to a study of T cells expressing NK-cell markers. Study-level points and caveats: CD8+ T cells in more than five donors included dominant NKG2C+ clonotypes at roughly 1.0-7.5%.

CDR3 length: 15 amino acids. The sample consisted of blood T cells: a sorted CD56 or NKG2C T cell subset, CD4+ or CD8+ T cells, or bulk PBMC T cells (not recorded which). This TCR came from a man younger than 35 in good health. The chain combines TRBV12-3 or TRBV12-4 with TRBJ2-1; with no DNA, the TCRdb D assignment of TRBD1 cannot be verified. The CDR3 protein is CASRISTVPWDEQFF.